This T cell receptor (beta chain) emerged from a study of read filtering for tumor transcriptome and immune sequencing. Study-wide findings and caveats: The CD138-negative fraction was mixed bone marrow immune cells, not pure T cells. Dropping single-read clonotypes raised IR-seq and RNA-seq shared-clonotype correlation.

This CDR3 has 14 amino acids. The germline CDR1 and CDR2 sequences are SEHNR and FQNEAQ (reference sequence). The ends lost 5 bases at V and 2 bases at J; junction bases unmatched: 3. This library used roughly 430 ng RNA and molecular barcoded adaptors spanning alpha/delta and beta/gamma chains. From the reads, TCRdb called clonotypes with MiXCR, one entry per CDR3 protein. This table has 39,000 or so distinct CDR3 sequences, roughly an eighth appearing once. This clonotype has a count of ten or more. Its specificity is unknown. The sample comprised a population of CD138-negative cells sorted from bone marrow. The origin of this receptor is a donor aged 40 or over with multiple myeloma. This sequence joins TRBV7-9 and TRBJ2-3; 8 bases map to TRBD1. The CDR3 region has the DNA TGTGCCAGCAGCCGACAGGGGTACACAGATACGCAGTATTTT. Translating gives CASSRQGYTDTQYF.